The next 2 T cell receptor beta chains were all read from a single sample in a study of control samples from healthy donors and cancer patients (dated by TCRdb to between 2020 and 2021). Libraries were built with the immunoSEQ multiplex PCR assay. In its TCRdb copy, this immuneACCESS table keeps in-frame sequences only and misses some clones. Where compared with another copy, unresolved V genes explain less than half of these, and the others have no known cause. The sample contains about 140,000 clones, about 90% of them found a single time. The top ten clones comprise around 7.3% of the sample. Material for sequencing was blood. These receptor sequences come from a young man in good health.

The chain has TRBV12-3 or TRBV12-4 and TRBJ1-3; TRBD1 matches at 8 bases. V was pared by 11 bases and J by 4 bases, with 4 bases of the junction left unmatched. The CDR3 contains 12 residues. The CDR3 sequence: CASDRAGNTIYF. The CDR3 DNA sequence: TGTGCCTCGGACAGGGCAGGAAACACCATATATTTT.

With respect to this clone: One end of the junction fails to match germline, which may point to a read error. The rearrangement links TRBV6-5 to TRBJ1-2, with D unresolved. The CDR3 consists of 10 residues. CDR1 and CDR2 (germline): MNHEY, SVGAGI. Written as DNA, the CDR3 is TGTGCCAGCGAGCTCTATAGCTACACCTTC. It is translated as CASELYSYTF.